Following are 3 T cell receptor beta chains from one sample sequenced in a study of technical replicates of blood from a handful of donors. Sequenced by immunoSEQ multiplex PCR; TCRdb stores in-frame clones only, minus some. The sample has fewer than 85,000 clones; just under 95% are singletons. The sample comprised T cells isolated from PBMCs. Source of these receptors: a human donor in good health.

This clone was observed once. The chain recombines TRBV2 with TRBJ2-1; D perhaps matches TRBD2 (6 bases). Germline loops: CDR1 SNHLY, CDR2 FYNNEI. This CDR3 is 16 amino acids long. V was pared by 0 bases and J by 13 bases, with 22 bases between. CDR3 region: CASSEAAGQGVSYQFF. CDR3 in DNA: TGTGCCAGCAGTGAAGCAGCGGGCCAGGGCGTATCTTATCAGTTCTTC.

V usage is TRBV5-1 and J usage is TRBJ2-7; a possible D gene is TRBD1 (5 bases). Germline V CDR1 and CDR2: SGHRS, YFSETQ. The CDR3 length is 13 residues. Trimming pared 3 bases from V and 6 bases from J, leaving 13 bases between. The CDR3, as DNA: TGCGCCAGCAGCTACAGTTCTCAGGGCGAGCAGTACTTC. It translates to CASSYSSQGEQYF.

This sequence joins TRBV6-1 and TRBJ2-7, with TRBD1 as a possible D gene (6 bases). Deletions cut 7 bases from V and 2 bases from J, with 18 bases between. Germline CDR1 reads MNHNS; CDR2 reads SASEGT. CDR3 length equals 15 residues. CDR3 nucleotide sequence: TGTGCCAGCATCCTCGAAAGGGGGACAACCTACGAGCAGTACTTC. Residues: CASILERGTTYEQYF.